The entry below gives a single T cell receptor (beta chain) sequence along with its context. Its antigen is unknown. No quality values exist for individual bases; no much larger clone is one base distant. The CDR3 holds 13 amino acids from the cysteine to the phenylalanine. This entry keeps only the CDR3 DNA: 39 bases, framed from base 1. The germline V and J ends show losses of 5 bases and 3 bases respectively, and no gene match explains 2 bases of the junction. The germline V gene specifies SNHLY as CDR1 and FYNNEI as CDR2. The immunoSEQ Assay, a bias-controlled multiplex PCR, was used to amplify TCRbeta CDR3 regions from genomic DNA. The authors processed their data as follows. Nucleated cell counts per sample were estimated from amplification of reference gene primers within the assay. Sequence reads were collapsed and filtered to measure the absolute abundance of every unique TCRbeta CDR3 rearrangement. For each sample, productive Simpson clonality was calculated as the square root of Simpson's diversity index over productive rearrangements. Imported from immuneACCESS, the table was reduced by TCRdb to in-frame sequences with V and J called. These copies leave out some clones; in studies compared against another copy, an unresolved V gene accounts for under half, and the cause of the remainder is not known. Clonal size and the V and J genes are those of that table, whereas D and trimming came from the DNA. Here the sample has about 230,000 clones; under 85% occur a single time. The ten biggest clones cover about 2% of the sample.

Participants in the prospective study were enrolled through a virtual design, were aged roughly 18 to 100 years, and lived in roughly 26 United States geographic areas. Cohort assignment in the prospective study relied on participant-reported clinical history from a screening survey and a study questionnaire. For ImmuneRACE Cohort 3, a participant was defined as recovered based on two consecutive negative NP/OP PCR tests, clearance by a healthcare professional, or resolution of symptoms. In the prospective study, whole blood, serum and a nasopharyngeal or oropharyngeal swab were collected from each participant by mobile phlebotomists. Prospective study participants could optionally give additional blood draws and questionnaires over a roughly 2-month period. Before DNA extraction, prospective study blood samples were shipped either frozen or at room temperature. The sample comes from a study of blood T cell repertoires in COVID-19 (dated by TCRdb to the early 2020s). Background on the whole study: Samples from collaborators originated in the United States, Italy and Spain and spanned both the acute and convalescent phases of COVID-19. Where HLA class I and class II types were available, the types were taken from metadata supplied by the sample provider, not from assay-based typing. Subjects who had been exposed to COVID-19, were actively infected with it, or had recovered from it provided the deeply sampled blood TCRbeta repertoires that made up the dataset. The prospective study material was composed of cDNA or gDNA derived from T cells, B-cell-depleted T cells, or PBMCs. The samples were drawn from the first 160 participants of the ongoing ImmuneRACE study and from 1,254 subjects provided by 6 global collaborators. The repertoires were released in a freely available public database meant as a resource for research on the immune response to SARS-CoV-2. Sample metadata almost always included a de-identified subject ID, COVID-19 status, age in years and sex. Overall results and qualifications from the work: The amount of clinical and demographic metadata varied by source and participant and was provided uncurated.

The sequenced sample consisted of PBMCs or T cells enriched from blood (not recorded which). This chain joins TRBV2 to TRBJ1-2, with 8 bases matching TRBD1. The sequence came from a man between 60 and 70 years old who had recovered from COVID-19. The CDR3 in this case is CASSPGGDYGYTF. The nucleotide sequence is TGTGCCAGCAGTCCAGGGGGCGACTATGGCTACACCTTC.